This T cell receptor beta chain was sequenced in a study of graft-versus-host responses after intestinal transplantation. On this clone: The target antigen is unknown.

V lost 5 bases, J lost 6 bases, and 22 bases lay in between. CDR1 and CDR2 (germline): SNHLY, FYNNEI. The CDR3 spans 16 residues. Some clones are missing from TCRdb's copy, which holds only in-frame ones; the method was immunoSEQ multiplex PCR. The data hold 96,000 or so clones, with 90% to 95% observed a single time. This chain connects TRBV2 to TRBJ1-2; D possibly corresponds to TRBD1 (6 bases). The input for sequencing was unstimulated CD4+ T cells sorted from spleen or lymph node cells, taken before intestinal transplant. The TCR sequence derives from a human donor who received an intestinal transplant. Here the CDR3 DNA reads TGTGCCAGCAGTTTGGAGAGACAGGTGATTCGTGATGGCTACACCTTC. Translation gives CASSLERQVIRDGYTF.